This T cell receptor (beta chain) was documented in a study of memory CD4+ T cells and cytomegalovirus serostatus (dated by TCRdb to about 2019). Study-wide context: The roughly 35 healthy Belgian adults in the cohort included 9 who were CMV seropositive and approximately 25 who were CMV seronegative. CD4+ memory TCRbeta repertoires of a Belgian cohort with known cytomegalovirus serostatus were sequenced in order to replicate a published TCR-based CMV serostatus classifier. Results and caveats for the whole study, not just this receptor: Only CD4+CD45RO+ memory cells were sequenced, in contrast to the original study, in which naive and memory CD4+ and CD8+ populations were covered. Results were interpreted as suggesting that the CMV-associated TCR signature is largely present in the CD4+ memory repertoire. The original-framework classifier achieved a median bootstrapped AUC of about 0.94 with a 95% CI of 0.76-1.00 on the Belgian cohort. For CMV serostatus prediction, a median bootstrapped AUC of approximately 0.95 was reached with the original framework, and a median bootstrapped AUC of about 0.89 was reached with a US-trained random forest. Of roughly 170 previously reported CMV-associated TCRbeta sequences, some 73 appeared in the CD4+ memory repertoires, each in one to five individuals.

This clone is a singleton in its sample. The target of this receptor is not known. No much larger clone is present one base from it, and per-base qualities are unavailable. V is shortened by 6 bases, J by 5 bases, and the region joining them spans 17 bases. Measured from the cysteine to the phenylalanine, the CDR3 is 14 residues long. Of all the DNA, just the CDR3 is kept, 42 bases in frame from base 1. In the germline V gene, CDR1 corresponds to SGHRS and CDR2 to YFSETQ. Genomic DNA was extracted from sorted cells with the Quick-DNA Microprep Kit. Amplification of TCRbeta DNA was done with the immunoSEQ hsTCRbeta kit, following the protocol from the manufacturer. An Illumina MiSeq instrument was used to sequence the TCRbeta libraries. In the paper's pipeline: Following removal of out-of-frame sequences, some 2,200,000 distinct TCRbeta sequences were retained, with an average of around 67,000 per individual. Each individual was scored by the count of fewer than 200 previously reported CMV-associated TCRbeta sequences and the total productive distinct TCRbeta count. A beta-binomial model was reimplemented in Python, and random forests from scikit-learn, run with default parameters, were trained on data from the US cohort. Classifier performance on the Belgian cohort was summarized as median AUC with percentile confidence intervals calculated over 10,000 bootstrap iterations. TCRdb's version of the immuneACCESS table is confined to in-frame rearrangements and falls short of the full clone set. An unresolved V gene accounts for under half of the shortfall where checked; the remainder is of unknown origin. The DNA gave D and trimming, while V, J and clone size come from that table. For this sample the table gives approximately 44,000 clones, of which 76% were detected only once. Together, the top ten hold about 1.9% of the sample.

Single viable CD3+CD4+CD8-CD45RO+ cells were sorted as memory CD4+ T cells on a FACSAria II. CMV serostatus was assessed using a Roche Elecsys assay, by which serum IgG against CMV pp150, pp28, p38 and p52 was detected. Following thawing, total CD4+ T cells were enriched through positive selection using CD4 magnetic microbeads. The samples came from a separate study whose specific focus was interrogating the CD4+ T cell memory repertoire. Peripheral blood mononuclear cells were isolated and cryopreserved following standard operating procedures; serum was stored at -80 °C. The staining relied on CD3-PerCP (BW264/56), CD4-APC (RPA-T4), CD45RO-PE (UCHT1) and CD8-Pacific Orange (3B5) antibodies, and Sytox blue was used to exclude non-viable cells.

The rearrangement joined TRBV5-1 to TRBJ1-2; the D gene is perhaps TRBD1, from 5 matching bases. The sequenced sample was memory CD4+ T cells from blood. The sequence came from an adult in good health and CMV-seronegative. The nucleotide sequence reads TGCGCCAGCACCTTCGACAGAGCGACTTATGGCTACACCTTC. Translated, this gives CASTFDRATYGYTF.